This passage covers 5 T cell receptor beta chains from one sample sequenced in a study of blood T cell repertoires in COVID-19. Clones were sequenced by immunoSEQ multiplex PCR, and TCRdb holds only the in-frame ones, with some missing. The table records around 210,000 clones, 85% of them present only once. The specimen was peripheral blood. These receptors were obtained from a man between 60 and 75 years old with COVID-19, enrolled during active disease.

This clone was found a few times. V and J are TRBV7-2 and TRBJ1-6, with D possibly matching TRBD1 (6 bases). The CDR3 totals 15 residues. CDR1 and CDR2 (germline): SGHTA, FQGNSA. Trimming cost V 2 bases and J 9 bases, with 14 bases left between them. This CDR3 reads CASSLPGQKSSPLHF. For the CDR3, the DNA is TGTGCCAGCAGCTTACCAGGACAGAAATCTTCACCCCTCCACTTT. The full variable domain, with the rest looked up from reference TRBV7-2 and TRBJ1-6, is GAGVSQSPSNKVTEKGKDVELRCDPISGHTALYWYRQSLGQGLEFLIYFQGNSAPDKSGLPSDRFSAERTGGSVSTLTIQRTQQEDSAVYLCASSLPGQKSSPLHFGNGTRLTVT.

This clone was detected only a few times. As DNA, the CDR3 is TGCAGCCTCGGGGTACCCGACTACACCTTC. Amino acids: CSLGVPDYTF. The chain links TRBV29-1 to TRBJ1-2; D remains unclear. The CDR3 consists of 10 residues. Per the germline V gene, CDR1 is SQVTM and CDR2 is ANQGSEA. V lost 8 bases to trimming and J lost 10 bases, with 14 bases between them.

On this clone itself: The identical CDR3 is also encoded by other nucleotide sequences in the sample. The chain employs TRBV5-1 and TRBJ1-6; 7 bases match TRBD1. The germline V gene encodes CDR1 SGHRS and CDR2 YFSETQ. Trimming at V came to 0 bases and at J to 5 bases, leaving 2 bases not matched to a gene. The CDR3 spans 15 residues. CDR3 sequence: CASSLATGDNSPLHF. CDR3 DNA sequence: TGCGCCAGCAGCTTGGCTACAGGGGATAATTCACCCCTCCACTTT.

V usage is TRBV12-3 or TRBV12-4 and J usage is TRBJ2-1, with D tentatively TRBD2 (6 bases). CDR3 length equals 11 residues. V shed 7 bases and J shed 10 bases, with 11 bases lying between them. The CDR3 region is CASTRDFEQFF. The CDR3 region has the DNA TGTGCCAGCACTCGGGACTTCGAGCAGTTCTTC.

The gene calls are TRBV5-1 and TRBJ2-5; 7 bases line up with TRBD1. V was clipped by 4 bases and J by 2 bases; unmatched bases: 8. Germline V gene data show CDR1 as SGHRS and CDR2 as YFSETQ. CDR3 length equals 15 residues. The CDR3 DNA sequence: TGCGCCAGCAGCATAAGACAGGGTTCGCAAGAGACCCAGTACTTC. Amino acids: CASSIRQGSQETQYF. Complete variable domain (other parts from reference TRBV5-1 and TRBJ2-5): KAGVTQTPRYLIKTRGQQVTLSCSPISGHRSVSWYQQTPGQGLQFLFEYFSETQRNKGNFPGRFSGRQFSNSRSEMNVSTLELGDSALYLCASSIRQGSQETQYFGPGTRLLVL.